This T cell receptor beta chain stems from a study of blood T cell repertoires in COVID-19. Participants came from some 26 US areas, aged roughly 18 to 95 years. CDR3 length: 15 amino acids. CDR1 and CDR2 from the germline V gene are SGHVS and FNYEAQ. V lost 5 bases to trimming and J lost 2 bases, with 15 bases between them. TCRdb's copy holds only in-frame clones and misses some; the assay was immunoSEQ multiplex PCR. The repertoire holds 180,000 or so clones, more than 65% seen once, with approximately 14% in the top ten. This receptor was obtained from a man aged 45 to 65 who had recovered from COVID-19. The sequenced sample consisted of PBMCs or T cells enriched from blood (not recorded which). The chain uses TRBV7-6 and TRBJ1-1, with D perhaps TRBD1 (6 bases). The CDR3 loop is CASSPPTGQNTEAFF. The CDR3 coding sequence is TGTGCCAGCAGCCCTCCGACAGGCCAAAACACTGAAGCTTTCTTT. The full variable domain, completed using reference TRBV7-6 and TRBJ1-1, is GAGVSQSPRYKVTKRGQDVALRCDPISGHVSLYWYRQALGQGPEFLTYFNYEAQQDKSGLPNDRFSAERPEGSISTLTIQRTEQRDSAMYRCASSPPTGQNTEAFFGQGTRLTVV.